This T cell receptor beta chain was found in a study of shared clonotypes between healthy human individuals. Study observations and caveats: Sorted-subset samples were not fully sequenced, rarefaction indicated. Estimated clonotype richness was generally higher in naive than memory subsets.

Some clones are missing from TCRdb's copy, which holds only in-frame ones; the method was immunoSEQ multiplex PCR. This sample has 980,000 or so clones, with around 80% found just once. Subsets obtained from CD4+ cells comprised CD45RA+ naive and CD45RA-negative memory cells. Trimming took 4 bases from V and 10 from J; bases not matched to a gene: 2. The germline CDR1 and CDR2 sequences are WSHSY and SAAADI. The CDR3 runs 13 residues. Points on this clone: Its cognate antigen is unknown.

Sequenced sample: memory CD4+ T cells sorted from blood. Described subset: CD45RA-negative fraction. The chain uses TRBV10-2 and TRBJ1-6, with TRBD1 matching 9 bases. This receptor was identified in a man aged 18 to 30 in good health. CDR3 protein: CASSGQGGSPLHF. The CDR3 nucleotides are TGCGCCAGCAGTGGACAGGGGGGATCACCCCTCCACTTT.